The 22 T cell receptor beta chains below all came from one sample that was sequenced in a study of T cell responses to AZD1222 COVID-19 vaccine. Clones were sequenced by immunoSEQ multiplex PCR, and TCRdb holds only the in-frame ones, with some missing. The sample has about 120,000 clones, just over 85% seen once. This specimen consisted of peripheral blood, obtained on day 0 of AZD1222 vaccination. These TCRs come from an adult in good health.

V gene TRBV11-2 combines with J gene TRBJ2-4; D remains unclear. This CDR3 comprises 17 residues. Trimming took 4 bases from V and 0 from J, leaving 16 bases between them. The germline V gene has CDR1 SGHAT and CDR2 FQNNGV. CDR3 in amino acids: CASSSRMNSQAKNIQYF. Written as DNA, the CDR3 is TGTGCCAGCAGCTCGCGCATGAATAGTCAAGCCAAAAACATTCAGTACTTC.

The chain employs TRBV6-2 or TRBV6-3 and TRBJ2-4, with D uncertain. The CDR3 runs 16 residues. V was shortened by 7 bases and J by 3 bases, with 19 bases between the two germline ends. Germline CDR1 is MNHEY and CDR2 is SVGEGT. CDR3 sequence (DNA): TGTGCCAGCACCCCAACCCTCGGGCGGTACAAAAACATTCAGTACTTC. This gives the protein CASTPTLGRYKNIQYF.

The chain links TRBV24-1 to TRBJ1-2, with D tentatively TRBD1 (5 bases). The CDR3 runs 13 residues. Trimming stripped 3 bases from V and 6 bases from J, with 10 bases between. From germline, CDR1 is KGHDR and CDR2 SFDVKD. In DNA, the CDR3 is TGTGCCACCAGTGATATGGGGCGGGATGGCTACACCTTC. This translates into CATSDMGRDGYTF.

The chain has TRBV29-1 and TRBJ1-2; unclear D gene. The germline V gene has CDR1 SQVTM and CDR2 ANQGSEA. V was cut by 4 bases and J by 3 bases, with 12 bases left in between. The length of the CDR3 is 13 residues. The CDR3 nucleotides read TGCAGCGTTGTTAGGGCTGGTGACTATGGCTACACCTTC. Translated, it gives CSVVRAGDYGYTF.

About this clone itself: The sample carries other DNA sequences with the same CDR3. This chain links TRBV18 with TRBJ1-4; the D gene is possibly TRBD1 (6 bases). The CDR3 has 14 residues. The V gene lost 3 bases and the J gene lost 5 bases, with 10 bases spanning the gap. Germline assignment: CDR1 KGHSH and CDR2 LQKENI. The CDR3 is CASSPGQGNEKLFF. CDR3 nucleotide sequence: TGTGCCAGCTCACCTGGGCAGGGGAATGAAAAACTGTTTTTT.

V is TRBV20-1 and J is TRBJ2-7; the D gene could be TRBD1 or TRBD2 (7 bases each). The CDR3 is 14 amino acids. The V end was cut by 3 bases, the J end by 7 bases, with 19 bases between. CDR1 DFQATT and CDR2 SNEGSKA come from the germline V gene (reference sequence). The CDR3 DNA follows: TGCAGTGCTAGTATCTGGGAGGGGGCGGGAGAGCAGTACTTC. Protein sequence: CSASIWEGAGEQYF.

The chain joins TRBV4-2 to TRBJ1-2; no definite D call. Germline CDR1 is LGHNA and CDR2 is YNFKEQ. V was trimmed by 0 bases and J by 4 bases, leaving 12 bases between them. The CDR3 covers 15 residues. Here the CDR3 reads CASSQEVELPYGYTF. The CDR3 DNA sequence: TGTGCCAGCAGCCAAGAAGTAGAACTGCCCTATGGCTACACCTTC.

The chain links TRBV7-8 to TRBJ2-7, with D perhaps matching TRBD1 or TRBD2 (6 bases each). Germline V gene lookup returns CDR1 SGHVS and CDR2 FQNEAQ. CDR3 length: 16 residues. Between the trimmed V and J ends, which lost 5 bases and 4 bases, there was a span of 21 bases. This CDR3 reads CASSGQGTGALYEQYF. The DNA for the CDR3 is TGTGCCAGCAGCGGCCAGGGGACGGGGGCGTTATACGAGCAGTACTTC.

The genes are TRBV7-6 and TRBJ2-2; 12 bases are shared with TRBD2. Germline trimming cut 0 bases from V and 6 bases from J; bases unmatched to any gene: 5. Germline-derived CDR1 and CDR2 are SGHVS and FNYEAQ. The CDR3 contains 17 residues. The CDR3 DNA follows: TGTGCCAGCAGCTTAGCGATCTCTAGCGGGGGGGCCGGGGAGCTGTTTTTT. Encoded protein: CASSLAISSGGAGELFF. The whole variable domain, remainder taken from reference TRBV7-6 and TRBJ2-2, is GAGVSQSPRYKVTKRGQDVALRCDPISGHVSLYWYRQALGQGPEFLTYFNYEAQQDKSGLPNDRFSAERPEGSISTLTIQRTEQRDSAMYRCASSLAISSGGAGELFFGEGSRLTVL.

The chain couples TRBV12-5 to TRBJ1-2; 9 bases agree with TRBD1. This CDR3 has 18 amino acids. Germline V gene lookup returns CDR1 LGHNT and CDR2 FRNRAP. V lost 0 bases and J lost 2; bases outside the gene matches: 10. CDR3 sequence (DNA): TGTGCTAGTGGTTTGGTACGAAAAACCGGGACAGGGAACTATGGCTACACCTTC. It yields the protein CASGLVRKTGTGNYGYTF.

The chain has TRBV12-3 or TRBV12-4 and TRBJ1-1; tentatively, D is TRBD1 (5 bases). This CDR3 is built from 12 residues. V was clipped by 3 bases and J by 5 bases, with 7 bases between them. CDR3 bases: TGTGCCAGCAGTTTGAGGGGTACTGAAGCTTTCTTT. It is translated as CASSLRGTEAFF.

The chain is built from TRBV7-2 and TRBJ2-7; 12 nucleotides align to TRBD1. This CDR3 contains 14 residues. From germline, CDR1 is SGHTA and CDR2 FQGNSA. The junction had 5 bases not matched to a gene; V was cut back by 3 bases and J by 8 bases. The CDR3 loop reads CASSLGQGANKQYF. CDR3 nucleotide sequence: TGTGCCAGCAGCTTGGGACAGGGGGCGAATAAGCAGTACTTC.

This clone was seen more than once but under ten times. This chain links TRBV12-3 or TRBV12-4 with TRBJ1-3; D unclear. V was shortened by 7 bases and J by 0 bases, with 7 bases between the two germline ends. There are 13 residues in the CDR3. The DNA for the CDR3 is TGTGCCAGCAATGTCGCCTCTGGAAACACCATATATTTT. Translated: CASNVASGNTIYF.

The chain combines TRBV15 with TRBJ2-7, with D maybe TRBD2 (6 bases). V lost 0 bases to trimming and J lost 3 bases, with 15 bases between them. Germline lookup yields CDR1 LNHNV and CDR2 YYDKDF (reference sequence). The CDR3 consists of 16 residues. This CDR3 reads CATSRESGPAGYEQYF. In DNA form, the CDR3 reads TGTGCCACCAGCAGAGAGTCGGGGCCAGCGGGCTACGAGCAGTACTTC.

The table lists this clone with a few counts. The rearrangement joins TRBV7-9 to TRBJ1-5; weak D call: TRBD1 (6 bases). This CDR3 has 11 amino acids. V gave up 5 bases and J gave up 11 bases, with 10 bases separating them. CDR1 and CDR2 (germline): SEHNR, FQNEAQ (reference sequence). CDR3 residues: CASSDDRSQHF. The CDR3 nucleotides read TGTGCCAGCAGCGACGACAGGTCCCAGCATTTT. The full variable domain, completed using reference TRBV7-9 and TRBJ1-5, is DTGVSQNPRHKITKRGQNVTFRCDPISEHNRLYWYRQTLGQGPEFLTYFQNEAQLEKSRLLSDRFSAERPKGSFSTLEIQRTEQGDSAMYLCASSDDRSQHFGDGTRLSIL.

The gene calls are TRBV30 and TRBJ2-3, with D maybe TRBD2 (5 bases). V was trimmed by 2 bases and J by 0 bases, leaving 12 bases between them. From germline, CDR1 is GTSNPN and CDR2 SVGIG (reference sequence). This CDR3 is built from 15 residues. CDR3 region: CAWSPGNPSTDTQYF. In DNA, the CDR3 is TGTGCCTGGAGTCCCGGGAATCCTAGCACAGATACGCAGTATTTT.

The rearrangement joins TRBV20-1 to TRBJ2-4; maybe TRBD2 (6 bases). Trimming left V 3 bases short and J 3 bases short, with 27 bases between. Germline CDR1 is DFQATT and CDR2 is SNEGSKA (reference sequence). CDR3 length: 19 residues. CDR3 residues: CSASIVSGFSESIKNIQYF. For the CDR3, the DNA is TGCAGTGCTAGTATTGTCAGCGGGTTCTCAGAATCCATCAAAAACATTCAGTACTTC.

The chain joins TRBV4-2 to TRBJ2-1; 14 bases agree with TRBD2. V lost 2 bases to trimming and J lost 6 bases; unmatched junction nucleotides: 3. CDR3 length equals 16 residues. Germline V gene data show CDR1 as LGHNA and CDR2 as YNFKEQ. CDR3 DNA: TGTGCCAGCAGCCAAACCGGGACTAGCGGGAGCAATGAGCAGTTCTTC. Translating it yields CASSQTGTSGSNEQFF.

The CDR3 DNA follows: TGTGCCAGCTCACTCGTCGGAGATTCACCCCTCCACTTT. This encodes CASSLVGDSPLHF. This rearrangement joins TRBV18 to TRBJ1-6; D remains unclear. Trimming took 4 bases from V and 8 from J, leaving 9 bases between them. Germline CDR1 reads KGHSH; CDR2 reads LQKENI. This CDR3 is built from 13 residues.

This clone was seen a few times. The chain carries TRBV6-2 or TRBV6-3 and TRBJ2-7; D is ambiguous. The CDR3 length is 12 residues. V was shortened by 4 bases and J by 0 bases, with 4 bases between the two germline ends. Germline CDR1 is MNHEY and CDR2 is SVGEGT. The CDR3 bases are TGTGCCAGCAGTTCCTACTCCTACGAGCAGTACTTC. Its translation is CASSSYSYEQYF.

J is TRBJ1-4 and V is TRBV27; no clear D gene. Between the trimmed V and J ends, which lost 2 bases and 8 bases, there was a span of 12 bases. Germline values: CDR1 MNHEY, CDR2 SMNVEV (reference sequence). The CDR3 sequence is 14 residues long. CDR3 loop: CASSLSRSGEKLFF. The CDR3 region has the DNA TGTGCCAGCAGTTTAAGTAGGTCGGGAGAAAAACTGTTTTTT.

The rearrangement uses TRBV9 and TRBJ1-1; D not resolved. V was cut by 0 bases and J by 3 bases, with 12 bases left in between. Germline lookup yields CDR1 SGDLS and CDR2 YYNGEE. There are 15 residues in the CDR3. The chain's CDR3 is CASSVDAGTYTEAFF. CDR3 DNA: TGTGCCAGCAGCGTAGATGCCGGAACCTACACTGAAGCTTTCTTT.